Presented here are 8 T cell receptor beta chains from one specimen sequenced in a study of immune cell composition in non-small cell lung cancer. Clones were sequenced by immunoSEQ multiplex PCR, and TCRdb holds only the in-frame ones, with some missing. The repertoire holds several thousand clones, approximately 64% seen once, with 7.8% in the top ten. The sample taken for sequencing was lung tumor tissue. Receptors originate from a human donor with non-small cell lung cancer.

This sequence joins TRBV19 and TRBJ2-7; 13 nucleotides match TRBD2. CDR3 length: 17 amino acids. Germline lookup yields CDR1 LNHDA and CDR2 SQIVND (reference sequence). V lost 3 bases, J lost 2 bases, and 7 bases stayed unmatched. The CDR3 here is CASSIGLAGARTYEQYF. DNA of the CDR3: TGTGCCAGTAGTATCGGACTAGCGGGGGCCAGAACCTACGAGCAGTACTTC.

J is TRBJ2-5 and V is TRBV18, with D tentatively TRBD2 (5 bases). CDR1 is KGHSH, CDR2 LQKENI, per germline. This CDR3 region has 15 residues. Deletions cut 4 bases from V and 4 bases from J, with 16 bases between. CDR3 residues: CASSHGVLVRETQYF. As DNA, the CDR3 is TGTGCCAGCTCACACGGGGTTCTGGTAAGAGAGACCCAGTACTTC. Supplemented by reference TRBV18 and TRBJ2-5, the full variable domain reads NAGVMQNPRHLVRRRGQEARLRCSPMKGHSHVYWYRQLPEEGLKFMVYLQKENIIDESGMPKERFSAEFPKEGPSILRIQQVVRGDSAAYFCASSHGVLVRETQYFGPGTRLLVL.

This clone was seen only a few times. This chain joins TRBV4-3 and TRBJ2-5; 14 nucleotides match TRBD2. CDR1 is LGHNA, CDR2 YSLEER, per germline. The CDR3 is 19 amino acids. Trimming cost V 4 bases and J 1 base; bases outside gene matches: 11. The CDR3 spells CASSPNPGLAGDLQETQYF. Written as DNA, the CDR3 is TGCGCCAGCAGCCCTAACCCGGGACTAGCGGGGGACCTCCAAGAGACCCAGTACTTC.

This clone is categorized as large (0.1 to 1%). The chain recombines TRBV5-8 with TRBJ2-5; the match to TRBD1 covers 7 bases. The V and J ends lost 5 bases and 0 bases, in that order; junction bases with no gene match: 7. Germline CDR1 reads SGHTS; CDR2 reads YDEGEE. The CDR3 spans 15 residues. CDR3 residues: CASRLGTAYQETQYF. The DNA of the CDR3 is TGTGCCAGCAGGCTAGGGACAGCGTACCAAGAGACCCAGTACTTC.

The chain combines TRBV9 with TRBJ2-1, with D perhaps matching TRBD1 (5 bases). In germline, CDR1 is SGDLS, CDR2 YYNGEE. V dropped 4 bases and J dropped 6 bases, with 14 bases sitting between them. The CDR3 has 14 amino acids. CDR3 sequence (DNA): TGTGCCAGCAGCTCCTCCCAGGGAACCAATGAGCAGTTCTTC. It translates to CASSSSQGTNEQFF.

J is TRBJ2-7 and V is TRBV9, with TRBD1 matching over 8 bases. V was clipped by 1 base and J by 5 bases; unmatched bases: 8. Germline V gene sequence: CDR1 SGDLS, CDR2 YYNGEE. The CDR3 totals 15 residues. The CDR3 DNA reads TGTGCCAGCAGCGTATACGGACAGGGACCCGACGAGCAGTACTTC. It specifies CASSVYGQGPDEQYF.

The rearrangement uses TRBV2 and TRBJ2-7; possible D gene TRBD2, 5 bases. Trimming removed 1 base from V and 2 bases from J, with 15 bases in between. This CDR3 comprises 16 residues. Germline lookup yields CDR1 SNHLY and CDR2 FYNNEI. The CDR3 here is CASSEEGGRLAYEQYF. CDR3 nucleotides: TGTGCCAGCAGTGAAGAAGGAGGCAGGCTGGCCTACGAGCAGTACTTC.

This chain uses TRBV5-6 with TRBJ2-1; 14 bases match TRBD2. CDR1 is SGHDT and CDR2 is YYEEEE in the germline V gene. This CDR3 contains 15 residues. The V segment lost 4 bases and the J segment 8 bases; nucleotides outside the gene matches: 5. The DNA of the CDR3 is TGTGCCAGCAGCCCGGGACTAGCGGGAGTCTATGAGCAGTTCTTC. This encodes CASSPGLAGVYEQFF. Together with reference TRBV5-6 and TRBJ2-1, the CDR3 gives the full variable domain: DAGVTQSPTHLIKTRGQQVTLRCSPKSGHDTVSWYQQALGQGPQFIFQYYEEEERQRGNFPDRFSGHQFPNYSSELNVNALLLGDSALYLCASSPGLAGVYEQFFGPGTRLTVL.